A single sample is the source of the 29 T cell receptor beta chains below, sequenced in a study of tumor-infiltrating lymphocytes in oesophageal squamous cell carcinoma. TCRdb reanalysed the PCR reads using MiXCR and keeps one entry per CDR3 protein. The sample shows more than 10,000 distinct CDR3 sequences, roughly 57% of them seen only once. What was sequenced was esophageal tumor tissue. These receptors were obtained from a female donor with esophageal squamous cell carcinoma.

The V gene is TRBV5-1, the J gene TRBJ2-6, with D perhaps TRBD2 (5 bases). The J call is uncertain, as TRBJ2-7 better fits the DNA end. The CDR3 spans 14 residues. Germline-derived CDR1 and CDR2 are SGHRS and YFSETQ. CDR3 loop: CASSSDLGNYEQYF. In nucleotides, the CDR3 is TGCGCCAGCAGCTCGGACTTGGGGAACTACGAGCAGTACTTC.

The chain couples TRBV7-6 to TRBJ2-7; weak D call: TRBD2 (6 bases). The J call may be incorrect, as the DNA end agrees better with TRBJ2-1. The CDR3 totals 15 residues. The V gene's germline CDR1 is SGHVS and CDR2 FNYEAQ. The CDR3 nucleotides read TGTGCCAGCAGCTTAGTCCCGACTAGTTCCGGTGAGCAGTTCTTC. Protein: CASSLVPTSSGEQFF.

Notes on this clonotype: This may come from a read error, since a much larger clone is one base off. CDR3 sequence reads: CASSVTSGVNNEQYF. For the CDR3, the DNA is TGTGCCAGCAGCGTCACTAGCGGGGTTAACAATGAGCAGTACTTC. The chain carries TRBV7-2 and TRBJ2-5; 10 nucleotides align to TRBD2. Germline assignment: CDR1 SGHTA and CDR2 FQGNSA. This CDR3 contains 15 residues. J gave up 11 bases and V 5 bases, and 14 bases lay outside the gene matches. The full variable domain, in which reference TRBV7-2 and TRBJ2-5 provide the parts outside the CDR3, is GAGVSQSPSNKVTEKGKDVELRCDPISGHTALYWYRQSLGQGLEFLIYFQGNSAPDKSGLPSDRFSAERTGGSVSTLTIQRTQQEDSAVYLCASSVTSGVNNEQYFGPGTRLLVL.

The chain combines TRBV24-1 with TRBJ2-3; no reliable D call. The CDR3 has 15 residues. The germline CDR1 and CDR2 sequences are KGHDR and SFDVKD. The germline V and J ends were trimmed by 0 bases and 0 bases, with 6 bases remaining between them. CDR3 sequence reads: CATSDLVSSTDTQYF. CDR3 nucleotides: TGTGCCACCAGTGATTTGGTGTCTAGCACAGATACGCAGTATTTT.

This clonotype showed up just a few times. This sequence joins TRBV10-2 and TRBJ2-1; D is perhaps TRBD1 or TRBD2 (5 bases each). Trimming left V 3 bases short and J 2 bases short, with 14 bases between. In germline, CDR1 is WSHSY, CDR2 SAAADI. The CDR3 loop spans 16 amino acids. CDR3 sequence (DNA): TGCGCCAGCAGTGAACTTCGGGGCTATACCTACAATGAGCAGTTCTTC. The encoded protein is CASSELRGYTYNEQFF.

The chain employs TRBV6-1 and TRBJ2-7; D possibly matches TRBD1 or TRBD2 (5 bases each). The ends were cut back, 7 bases at V and 0 bases at J, with 22 bases in the middle. Looked up from germline, CDR1 is MNHNS and CDR2 is SASEGT. CDR3 length: 17 residues. CDR3: CASKAGFHGAASYEQYF. CDR3 nucleotide sequence: TGTGCCAGCAAGGCAGGGTTCCACGGAGCGGCCTCCTACGAGCAGTACTTC.

The chain couples TRBV6-1 to TRBJ2-6; 8 positions agree with TRBD1. V lost 9 bases and J lost 0; bases outside the gene matches: 10. CDR3 length: 17 residues. Germline CDR1 is MNHNS and CDR2 is SASEGT. CDR3 nucleotides: TGTGCCAGTATCACAGGGGGTCAAAGCTCTGGGGCCAACGTCCTGACTTTC. Translating it yields CASITGGQSSGANVLTF.

This clonotype has a handful of counts. This chain connects TRBV12-3 or TRBV12-4 to TRBJ2-4; 10 bases align to TRBD1. TRBJ2-5 explains the end of the DNA better; the J call may be wrong. The CDR3 has 18 residues. Here the CDR3 DNA reads TGTGCCAGCAGTTTGGGGACAGGGGTTATCCAAACAGGAGAGACCCAGTACTTC. Translating gives CASSLGTGVIQTGETQYF.

This clonotype came up a few times. V is TRBV7-2 and J is TRBJ1-5; 7 bases align to TRBD1. V was pared by 3 bases and J by 5 bases, with 7 bases of the junction left unmatched. This CDR3 has 15 residues. Germline V CDR1 and CDR2: SGHTA, FQGNSA. CDR3: CASSLFVTGHQPQHF. The CDR3 DNA is TGTGCCAGCAGCTTGTTCGTGACAGGGCATCAGCCCCAGCATTTT.

A word on this clonotype: At one end, the junction sequence differs from germline, possibly due to a read error. The chain carries TRBV11-2 and TRBJ2-3; D may be TRBD1 (6 bases). The J call may be wrong; the DNA end is better matched by TRBJ2-5. This CDR3 is built from 15 residues. Germline CDR1 SGHAT, CDR2 FQNNGV. The chain's CDR3 is CASTLGWTARETQYF. The CDR3 DNA reads as TGTGCCAGCACCTTAGGGTGGACAGCTCGAGAGACCCAGTACTTC.

This clonotype was seen ten or more times. The J gene is TRBJ2-3, the V gene TRBV19, with D unclear. From germline, CDR1 is LNHDA and CDR2 SQIVND (reference sequence). The CDR3 totals 13 residues. Trimming removed 3 bases from V and 6 bases from J, with 10 bases in between. The CDR3 nucleotides read TGTGCCAGTAGTATTGGGCGAGAGGATACGCAGTATTTT. Translated, it gives CASSIGREDTQYF.

This clonotype was seen ten or more times. This may arise from a read error, as a much more abundant clone is one base away. This chain links TRBV7-2 with TRBJ2-5; 7 positions agree with TRBD1. CDR1 is SGHTA, CDR2 FQGNSA, per germline. V shed 1 base, J shed 11 bases, and the junction held 13 bases outside the gene matches. The CDR3 loop spans 15 amino acids. The CDR3, as DNA: TGTGCCAGCAGCTTAGGGGGACAGACCTACAATGAGCAGTACTTC. Protein product: CASSLGGQTYNEQYF.

The rearrangement joins TRBV10-2 to TRBJ2-3, with D uncertain. The J call may be wrong; the DNA end is better matched by TRBJ2-7. Germline V gene data show CDR1 as WSHSY and CDR2 as SAAADI. The CDR3 has 13 amino acids. CDR3 sequence: CASSELPRYEQYF. The DNA for the CDR3 is TGCGCCAGCAGTGAGCTCCCCCGATACGAGCAGTACTTC.

In this sample, this clonotype turned up many times. V usage is TRBV23-1 and J usage is TRBJ2-1; D is perhaps TRBD1 (7 bases). The J call may be in error: the DNA end matches TRBJ2-7 better. TRBV23-1 is known as an ORF, though its function is uncertain. CDR3 length equals 13 residues. CDR3 bases: TGCGCCAGCAACCCCGACAGGGAGGTCGAGCAGTACTTC. Its protein is CASNPDREVEQYF.

This clonotype was counted a few times. The V call is TRBV7-9, the J call TRBJ2-1; D is possibly TRBD2 (5 bases). The DNA end is a closer match to TRBJ2-5, so the J assignment may be wrong. CDR1 is SEHNR, CDR2 FQNEAQ, per germline (reference sequence). This CDR3 spans 15 amino acids. This chain's CDR3 is CASSLYGSLGETQYF. CDR3 coding DNA: TGTGCCAGCAGCTTGTATGGGAGCTTGGGAGAGACCCAGTACTTC.

The chain uses TRBV24-1 and TRBJ2-7; tentatively, D is TRBD1 (6 bases). The germline V gene has CDR1 KGHDR and CDR2 SFDVKD. V shed 4 bases and J shed 3 bases, with 9 bases lying between them. CDR3 size: 13 residues. CDR3 region: CATSDLDSYEQYF. For the CDR3, the DNA is TGTGCCACCAGTGACCTGGACAGCTACGAGCAGTACTTC.

The chain combines TRBV7-2 with TRBJ2-1, with TRBD1 identical over 7 bases. The trim removed 0 bases at V and 4 bases at J, leaving 3 bases unmatched. This CDR3 is 15 amino acids long. The germline V gene encodes CDR1 SGHTA and CDR2 FQGNSA. CDR3 loop: CASSLAGTDYNEQFF. CDR3 nucleotide sequence: TGTGCCAGCAGCTTAGCGGGGACAGATTACAATGAGCAGTTCTTC.

A few counts support this clonotype. The rearrangement links TRBV7-2 to TRBJ2-5; D is undetermined. V lost 5 bases and J 9 bases, leaving 10 bases between the germline ends. This CDR3 contains 11 residues. From germline, CDR1 is SGHTA and CDR2 FQGNSA. CDR3 in amino acids: CASSQRQAQYF. The CDR3 nucleotides are TGTGCCAGCAGCCAAAGGCAGGCCCAGTACTTC.

This clonotype was observed a handful of times. J is TRBJ2-3 and V is TRBV12-3 or TRBV12-4; TRBD2 matches at 8 bases. With 6 bases clipped from V and 0 bases from J, the junction kept 11 bases outside the gene matches. The CDR3 has 17 amino acids. The CDR3 region has the DNA TGTGCCAGCAGCCGAAAAGCTAGCGGGTACAGCACAGATACGCAGTATTTT. This translates into CASSRKASGYSTDTQYF.

This clonotype showed up just a few times. The chain carries TRBV7-9 and TRBJ2-7; D is ambiguous. Germline loops: CDR1 SEHNR, CDR2 FQNEAQ (reference sequence). This CDR3 contains 13 residues. The ends were cut back, 5 bases at V and 5 bases at J, with 13 bases in the middle. CDR3 coding DNA: TGTGCCAGCAGCATGATCTCCAGTAACGAGCAGTACTTC. Protein sequence: CASSMISSNEQYF.

This clonotype was detected a few times. The chain joins TRBV7-2 to TRBJ2-1; 10 positions agree with TRBD2. The J call may be wrong; the DNA end is better matched by TRBJ2-7. Germline CDR1 SGHTA, CDR2 FQGNSA. CDR3 length equals 16 residues. CDR3 residues: CASSLSSGRGSYEQYF. The CDR3 nucleotides read TGTGCCAGCAGCTTATCTAGCGGGAGAGGTAGCTACGAGCAGTACTTC.

DNA of the CDR3: TGCAGTGCTAGAGTGACCGCAAACTATGGCTACACCTTC. Translating gives CSARVTANYGYTF. V is TRBV20-1 and J is TRBJ1-2; D unclear. The germline V gene has CDR1 DFQATT and CDR2 SNEGSKA (reference sequence). Trimming removed 1 base from V and 2 bases from J, with 8 bases in between. The CDR3 has 13 amino acids.

The gene calls are TRBV7-2 and TRBJ2-3; 8 positions match TRBD2. The CDR3 length is 16 residues. The germline V gene has CDR1 SGHTA and CDR2 FQGNSA. V shed 3 bases and J 2 bases; nucleotides not matched to a gene: 7. CDR3 protein: CASSFFPGGLTDTQYF. DNA of the CDR3: TGTGCCAGCAGCTTCTTCCCGGGGGGGCTCACAGATACGCAGTATTTT.

The chain recombines TRBV7-4 with TRBJ2-7; 9 nucleotides align to TRBD1. Germline CDR1 and CDR2: SGHVT and SQSDAQ. With V trimmed by 5 bases and J by 3 bases, 23 bases remained unmatched. The CDR3 has 20 amino acids. The DNA of the CDR3 is TGTGCCAGCAGCCCAAGTCCATTCCTCCTTGGGACAGGGAAAAACTACGAGCAGTACTTC. Translation: CASSPSPFLLGTGKNYEQYF.

The chain carries TRBV5-6 and TRBJ1-1, with D hard to call. The CDR3 is made up of 13 amino acids. V lost 0 bases to trimming and J lost 3 bases, with 6 bases between them. The V gene's germline CDR1 is SGHDT and CDR2 YYEEEE. The CDR3: CASSLDSHTEAFF. In DNA form, the CDR3 reads TGTGCCAGCAGCTTGGACAGCCACACTGAAGCTTTCTTT.

This sequence joins TRBV7-3 and TRBJ1-1; 10 bases line up with TRBD1. This CDR3 has 18 residues. V lost 2 bases to trimming and J lost 3 bases; unmatched junction nucleotides: 12. CDR1 is SGHTA and CDR2 is FQGTGA in the germline V gene. The DNA for the CDR3 is TGTGCCAGCAGCTTATCGGCACGACAGGGGGCTAGGGACACTGAAGCTTTCTTT. As protein: CASSLSARQGARDTEAFF.

The chain uses TRBV7-2 and TRBJ2-3; 9 bases are shared with TRBD2. From germline, CDR1 is SGHTA and CDR2 FQGNSA. The CDR3 length is 16 residues. J gave up 6 bases and V 5 bases, and 12 bases lay outside the gene matches. The CDR3 loop is CASSKGEAGGRDTQYF. In DNA form, the CDR3 reads TGTGCCAGCAGCAAGGGAGAAGCGGGAGGCAGGGATACGCAGTATTTT.

With regard to this clonotype: One junction end disagrees with the germline gene, perhaps due to a read error. The chain combines TRBV5-3 with TRBJ1-2; a weak D match, TRBD1 (5 bases). TRBV5-3 is classed as an ORF, of uncertain function. CDR3 length equals 13 residues. The CDR3 region has the DNA TGCGCCAGCAGCTTCCTCACAGGATATGGCTACACCTTC. As protein: CASSFLTGYGYTF.

This clonotype is medium-sized in the sample. V gene TRBV7-9 combines with J gene TRBJ2-5, with 7 bases that match TRBD2. The junction had 4 bases not matched to a gene; V was cut back by 1 base and J by 2 bases. CDR1 SEHNR and CDR2 FQNEAQ come from the germline V gene (reference sequence). The CDR3 runs to 15 residues. The CDR3 reads CASSLVSGPQETQYF. CDR3 in DNA: TGTGCCAGCAGCTTAGTTAGCGGGCCTCAAGAGACCCAGTACTTC. Using reference TRBV7-9 and TRBJ2-5 for the parts outside the CDR3, the full variable domain is DTGVSQNPRHKITKRGQNVTFRCDPISEHNRLYWYRQTLGQGPEFLTYFQNEAQLEKSRLLSDRFSAERPKGSFSTLEIQRTEQGDSAMYLCASSLVSGPQETQYFGPGTRLLVL.